Listed here is a single T cell receptor beta chain. What it binds is unknown. This sample stems from a study of a mutant IDH1 vaccine in newly diagnosed glioma. Study background: Earlier treatment was radiotherapy, temozolomide, or both, with most getting both.

Using immunoSEQ multiplex PCR, the repertoire was profiled, and TCRdb retains in-frame clones only, with some absent. The sample consists of 75,000 to 80,000 clones, over 75% of them appearing once. Regarding the study as a whole: Pseudoprogression appeared independent of alterations in top peripheral clonotypes.

The time point: week 5, during vaccination. It was 300 ug of mutant IDH1 20-mer peptide that made up each vaccine dose, given with topical imiquimod. The CDR3 covers 16 residues. This clonotype was sampled from a woman aged 45-65 years with glioma. The gene calls are TRBV7-5 and TRBJ2-4. TRBV7-5 is labeled a pseudogene. The specimen comprised PBMCs, sampled from a glioma patient whose treatment included an IDH1 peptide vaccine. CDR3 nucleotides: TGTGCCAGAAGCCGAGGATGGGATTCGGCCAAAAACATTCAGTACTTC. Residues: CARSRGWDSAKNIQYF.